This is a list of T cell receptor beta chains from one sample in a study of post-analysis software for immune sequencing data. Each CDR3 protein gets one entry after TCRdb re-called the PCR reads with MiXCR. The table records about half a million distinct CDR3 sequences, 45% of them present only once. Sequencing input: blood. All receptors derive from a girl aged 10 to 17 with multiple sclerosis. Each CDR3 is given with its conserved first and last residue. D genes are given only for firm matches. A row's size may be missing; if present it is once, few, many or a size class.

cdr3_aa cdr3_nt v_call clone_size j_call d_call
CSGSGGNYNEQFF TGCAGCGGGTCGGGAGGGAATTACAATGAGCAGTTCTTC TRBV29-1 NA TRBJ2-1 TRBD2
CASSLHTGSVTRNYGYTF TGTGCCAGCAGCCTTCATACAGGGAGCGTTACCCGTAACTATGGCTACACCTTC TRBV28 NA TRBJ1-2 NA
CASSDKPYGYTF TGTGCCAGCAGTGACAAACCTTATGGCTACACCTTC TRBV2 NA TRBJ1-2 NA
CASSLRRNRFGGYTF TGTGCCAGCAGTTTGAGGAGGAACCGGTTCGGCGGCTACACCTTC TRBV12-3/TRBV12-4 NA TRBJ1-2 NA
CASSPGTVNYEQYF TGTGCCAGCTCACCAGGGACTGTCAACTACGAGCAGTACTTC TRBV18 few TRBJ2-7 NA
CAWSPDSYEQYF TGTGCCTGGAGCCCGGATTCCTACGAGCAGTACTTC TRBV30 once TRBJ2-7 NA
CATSDSGAGTYNEQFF TGTGCCACCAGTGATTCGGGAGCGGGCACCTACAATGAGCAGTTCTTC TRBV24-1 NA TRBJ2-1 NA
CASSSRTGTSYEQYF TGTGCCAGCAGTTCCCGGACCGGGACAAGTTACGAGCAGTACTTC TRBV27 NA TRBJ2-7 NA
CSAGTSGYEQYF TGCAGTGCCGGGACTAGCGGCTACGAGCAGTACTTC TRBV20-1 few TRBJ2-7 TRBD2
CAISEDRQYEQYF TGTGCCATCAGTGAGGACAGGCAATACGAGCAGTACTTC TRBV10-3 few TRBJ2-7 NA
CASSFWEAGTGELFF TGTGCCAGCAGCTTTTGGGAGGCCGGCACCGGGGAGCTGTTTTTT TRBV7-2 NA TRBJ2-2 NA
CASSRGLGGHEQFF TGTGCCAGCAGCAGAGGACTAGGGGGCCATGAGCAGTTCTTC TRBV12-3/TRBV12-4 few TRBJ2-1 NA
CASSILAGGPDTQYF TGTGCCAGTAGTATATTAGCGGGAGGTCCCGATACGCAGTATTTT TRBV19 few TRBJ2-3 TRBD2
CASSSGRVAEKRFF TGTGCCAGCAGCTCCGGCCGGGTGGCGGAAAAACGGTTTTTT TRBV7-2 NA TRBJ1-4 NA
CASSKAQGSGTDTQYF TGTGCCAGCAGCAAAGCGCAGGGTAGCGGCACAGATACGCAGTATTTT TRBV21-1 few TRBJ2-3 NA
CAILDRNTEAFF TGTGCCATACTAGACAGAAACACTGAAGCTTTCTTT TRBV12-3/TRBV12-4 few TRBJ1-1 NA
CASSFSIPHGLHGYTF TGTGCCAGCAGCTTCTCCATCCCCCATGGGCTCCACGGCTACACCTTC TRBV11-2 NA TRBJ1-2 NA
CSAGDRGYEQYF TGCAGTGCTGGCGACAGGGGCTACGAGCAGTACTTC TRBV20-1 NA TRBJ2-7 TRBD1
CASSQLAGGTTDTQYF TGCGCCAGCAGCCAACTAGCGGGAGGGACCACAGATACGCAGTATTTT TRBV4-1 few TRBJ2-3 TRBD2
CASSVTGTDTYEQYF TGTGCCAGCAGTGTCACCGGGACAGATACCTACGAGCAGTACTTC TRBV6-1 NA TRBJ2-7 TRBD1
CASSQVAREETQYF TGTGCCAGCAGCCAAGTTGCTCGTGAAGAGACCCAGTACTTC TRBV3-1 NA TRBJ2-5 NA
CASSLVYRLSSYEQYF TGTGCCAGCAGCTTAGTTTATCGTCTCAGCTCCTACGAGCAGTACTTC TRBV11-2 few TRBJ2-7 NA
CASSSDRVSSDTQYF TGCGCCAGCAGCTCGGACAGGGTTAGTTCAGATACGCAGTATTTT TRBV5-1 NA TRBJ2-3 TRBD1
CSARGRDPIVLLPEQYF TGCAGTGCTAGAGGACGGGACCCCATAGTACTTCTCCCCGAGCAGTACTTC TRBV20-1 NA TRBJ2-7 NA
CASSSEAESNYGYTF TGTGCCAGCAGTTCCGAGGCAGAGTCTAACTATGGCTACACCTTC TRBV28 NA TRBJ1-2 NA
CASSHGTSGINEQFF TGCGCCAGCAGCCACGGGACTAGCGGGATTAATGAGCAGTTCTTC TRBV5-1 NA TRBJ2-1 TRBD2
CASSLSGGSYYEQFF TGTGCCAGCAGTTTATCAGGCGGGTCTTACTACGAGCAGTTCTTC TRBV28 NA TRBJ2-1 NA
CATSSNRGWDTEAFF TGTGCCACCAGCAGTAACAGGGGATGGGACACTGAAGCTTTCTTT TRBV15 NA TRBJ1-1 TRBD1